Sequencing of this T cell receptor (beta chain) was carried out in a study of blood T cell repertoires in COVID-19. Turning to the study itself: Whether acute or convalescent, the COVID-19 samples came from the United States, Italy and Spain.

This CDR3 comprises 15 residues. Trimming at V came to 3 bases and at J to 0 bases, leaving 4 bases not matched to a gene. From germline, CDR1 is SGHVS and CDR2 FQNEAQ. In the authors' workflow: How many nucleated cells were present was estimated from reference gene primer amplification. Libraries were prepared by immunoSEQ multiplex PCR; TCRdb keeps only in-frame clonotypes and omits some of them. V and J calls and clone size are as listed in that table; D and trimming were resolved from the DNA. The data contain approximately 94,000 clones, more than 75% of them singletons. The chain joins TRBV7-8 to TRBJ1-2, with 7 bases that match TRBD1. Sequenced material: peripheral blood. The TCR sequence derives from a human donor in a cohort sampled during active COVID-19. The CDR3, as DNA: TGTGCCAGCAGCTTGACGACAGGGCCTAACTATGGCTACACCTTC. Protein: CASSLTTGPNYGYTF.